This T cell receptor (beta chain) was observed in a study of blood T cell repertoires in COVID-19. Study-wide context: Sites across the United States, Italy and Spain contributed samples from acute and convalescent COVID-19. T cells, B-cell-depleted T cells, or PBMCs provided the cDNA or gDNA that served as material.

Per the authors' pipeline: Amplification with reference gene primers provided the estimates of nucleated cell counts. This table comes from immunoSEQ multiplex PCR, and its TCRdb copy is limited to in-frame clones, with some not included. V and J calls and clone size are as listed in that table; D and trimming were resolved from the DNA. The table lists over 150,000 clones, 75% to 85% of them singletons. V gave up 7 bases and J gave up 0 bases; unmatched junction bases: 5. The CDR3 covers 14 residues. CDR1 SQVTM and CDR2 ANQGSEA come from the germline V gene. Material: peripheral blood. This clonotype was sampled from a human donor in a cohort sampled during active COVID-19. The chain combines TRBV29-1 with TRBJ2-2; 7 bases agree with TRBD1. The CDR3 DNA sequence: TGCAGCGCCGGAACAGGGGCGAACACCGGGGAGCTGTTTTTT. The encoded protein is CSAGTGANTGELFF.